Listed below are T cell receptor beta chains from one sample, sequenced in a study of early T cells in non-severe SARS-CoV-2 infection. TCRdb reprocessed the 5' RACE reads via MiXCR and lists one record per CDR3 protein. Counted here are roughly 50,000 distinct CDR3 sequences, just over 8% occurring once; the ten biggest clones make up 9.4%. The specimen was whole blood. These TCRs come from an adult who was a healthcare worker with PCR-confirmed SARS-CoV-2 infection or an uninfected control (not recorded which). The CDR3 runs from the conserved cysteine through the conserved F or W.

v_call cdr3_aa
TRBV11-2 CASSRDSSYGYTF
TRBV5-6 CASSLFRFSTDTQYF
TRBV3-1 CASSQDKGTVNTEAFF
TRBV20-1 CSVHLAPYNEQFF
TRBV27 CASSSYQGNTEAFF
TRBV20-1 CSAAVAGGEKLFF
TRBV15 CATSLDRDTEAFF
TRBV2 CASNVNFNSPLHF
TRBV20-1 CSALVGGQGAEQYF
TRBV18 CASSPRTGENTEAFF
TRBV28 CASSSPPQSYEQYF
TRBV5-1 CASSLALPPSYNEQFF
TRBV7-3 CASSFRDGRNLDTQYF
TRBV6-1 CASRRTHSTDTQYF
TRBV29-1 CSVFAPGAEAFF
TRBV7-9 CASSFPLGGEQFF
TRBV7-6 CASSLGYTNEKLFF
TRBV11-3 CASSYRGRLTSYEQYF
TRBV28 CASSRGQLGELFF
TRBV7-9 CASSLKGIANYGYTF
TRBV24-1 CATSDPGGRGTDTQYF
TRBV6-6 CASSRRETQYF
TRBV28 CASSAVGYGYTF
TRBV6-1 CASSEALRGTSGRAYEQYF
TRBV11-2 CASSSAGGPTDTQYF
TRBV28 CASSSLLTPLHF